Following are 4 T cell receptor beta chains from one sample sequenced in a study of T cells after yellow fever vaccination. TCRdb re-derived calls from the 5' RACE reads in MiXCR, one entry per CDR3 protein. Of 120,000 or so distinct CDR3 sequences listed, almost 9% are singletons. Specimen: CD8+ T cells sorted from PBMCs, collected on the day of the yellow fever booster vaccination. The origin of the receptors is a man younger than 30 who received the YFV17D yellow fever vaccine.

This clonotype has only a few counts. The chain has TRBV2 and TRBJ2-3; 7 bases align to TRBD2. After removal of 8 bases from V and 2 bases from J, the junction contained 10 bases not matched to a gene. CDR1 and CDR2 from the germline V gene are SNHLY and FYNNEI. The CDR3 has 15 residues. CDR3 nucleotide sequence: TGTGCCAGCGGGGCCGGGACTACCGACACAGATACGCAGTATTTT. Translated, it gives CASGAGTTDTDTQYF.

The genes are TRBV16 and TRBJ1-3, with D hard to call. Between the trimmed V and J ends, which lost 0 bases and 4 bases, there was a span of 7 bases. The CDR3 is made up of 14 amino acids. CDR1 KGHSY and CDR2 FQNENV come from the germline V gene. The CDR3 DNA is TGTGCCAGCAGCCAATCTAACGGGGGAAACACCATATATTTT. This codes for CASSQSNGGNTIYF.

The sample holds a few counts of this clonotype. The V call is TRBV18, the J call TRBJ1-1; 8 bases agree with TRBD1. CDR1 is KGHSH, CDR2 LQKENI, per germline. J lost 5 bases, V lost 4 bases, and 3 bases had no gene match. CDR3 length: 13 amino acids. The CDR3, as DNA: TGTGCCAGCTCACACAGGGGGTATACTGAAGCTTTCTTT. Its translation: CASSHRGYTEAFF.

This clonotype was seen only a few times. The rearrangement uses TRBV19 and TRBJ2-7; no clear D. The CDR3 totals 14 residues. Trimming took off 5 bases at V and 4 bases at J, with 15 bases between the two ends. Per the germline V gene, CDR1 is LNHDA and CDR2 is SQIVND (reference sequence). DNA of the CDR3: TGTGCCAGTAGTGGTAAGGGCTTGTTTTACGAGCAGTACGTC. It codes for CASSGKGLFYEQYV.